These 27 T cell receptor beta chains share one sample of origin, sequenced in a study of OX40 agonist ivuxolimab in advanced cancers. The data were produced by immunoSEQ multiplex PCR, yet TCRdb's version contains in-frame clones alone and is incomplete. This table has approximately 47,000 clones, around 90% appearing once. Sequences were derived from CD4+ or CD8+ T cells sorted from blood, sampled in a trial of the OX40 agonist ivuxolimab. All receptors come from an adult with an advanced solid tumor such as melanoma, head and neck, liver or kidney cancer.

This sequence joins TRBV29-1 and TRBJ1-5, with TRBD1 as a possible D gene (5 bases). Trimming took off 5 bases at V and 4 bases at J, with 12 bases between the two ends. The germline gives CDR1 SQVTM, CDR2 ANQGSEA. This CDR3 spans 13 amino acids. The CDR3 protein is CSVSRGWNQPQHF. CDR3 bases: TGCAGCGTTTCGAGGGGATGGAATCAGCCCCAGCATTTT.

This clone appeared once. CDR3 nucleotides: TGTGCCAGTGGACAGGGGGGCACTGAAGCTTTCTTT. It is translated as CASGQGGTEAFF. This rearrangement joins TRBV25-1 to TRBJ1-1; TRBD1 matches at 10 bases. CDR1 and CDR2 from the germline V gene are MGHDK and SYGVNS. V was pared by 9 bases and J by 4 bases, with 2 bases of the junction left unmatched. The CDR3 consists of 12 residues. The full variable domain, completed using reference TRBV25-1 and TRBJ1-1, is EADIYQTPRYLVIGTGKKITLECSQTMGHDKMYWYQQDPGMELHLIHYSYGVNSTEKGDLSSESTVSRIRTEHFPLTLESARPSHTSQYLCASGQGGTEAFFGQGTRLTVV.

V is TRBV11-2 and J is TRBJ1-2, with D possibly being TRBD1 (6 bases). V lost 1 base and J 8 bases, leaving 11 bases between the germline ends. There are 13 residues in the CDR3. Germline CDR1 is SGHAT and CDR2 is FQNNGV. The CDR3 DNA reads TGTGCCAGCAGCTTAGGGACAGTAAGGGGCTACACCTTC. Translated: CASSLGTVRGYTF.

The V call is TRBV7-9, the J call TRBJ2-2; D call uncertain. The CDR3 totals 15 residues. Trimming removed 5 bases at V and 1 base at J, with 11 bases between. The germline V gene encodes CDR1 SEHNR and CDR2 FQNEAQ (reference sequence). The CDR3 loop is CASSKMDKNTGELFF. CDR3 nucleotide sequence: TGTGCCAGCAGCAAAATGGATAAGAACACCGGGGAGCTGTTTTTT.

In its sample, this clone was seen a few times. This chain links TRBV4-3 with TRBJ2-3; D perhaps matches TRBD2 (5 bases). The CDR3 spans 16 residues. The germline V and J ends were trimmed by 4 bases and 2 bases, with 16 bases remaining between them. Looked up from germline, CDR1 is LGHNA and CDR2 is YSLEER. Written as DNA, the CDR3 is TGCGCCAGCAGCCTTTCGGGGTGGGGATACACAGATACGCAGTATTTT. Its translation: CASSLSGWGYTDTQYF.

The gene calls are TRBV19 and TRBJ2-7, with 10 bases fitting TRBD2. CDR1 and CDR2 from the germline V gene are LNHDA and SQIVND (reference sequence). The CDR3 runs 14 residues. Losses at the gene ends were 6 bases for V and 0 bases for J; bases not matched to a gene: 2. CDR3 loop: CASRASGGSYEQYF. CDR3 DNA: TGTGCCAGTAGGGCTAGCGGGGGCTCCTACGAGCAGTACTTC.

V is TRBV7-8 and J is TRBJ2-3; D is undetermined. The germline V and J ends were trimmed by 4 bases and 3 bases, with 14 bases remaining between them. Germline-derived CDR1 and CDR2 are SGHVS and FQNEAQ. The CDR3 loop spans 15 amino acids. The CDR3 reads CASSYMGGGTDTQYF. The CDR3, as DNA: TGTGCCAGCAGCTATATGGGCGGCGGAACAGATACGCAGTATTTT.

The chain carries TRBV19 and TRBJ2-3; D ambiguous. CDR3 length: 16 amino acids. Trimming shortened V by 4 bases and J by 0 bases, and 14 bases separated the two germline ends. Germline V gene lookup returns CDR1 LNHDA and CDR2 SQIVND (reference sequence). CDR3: CASSSPFDSSTDTQYF. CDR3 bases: TGTGCCAGTAGTAGCCCCTTTGATTCTAGCACAGATACGCAGTATTTT.

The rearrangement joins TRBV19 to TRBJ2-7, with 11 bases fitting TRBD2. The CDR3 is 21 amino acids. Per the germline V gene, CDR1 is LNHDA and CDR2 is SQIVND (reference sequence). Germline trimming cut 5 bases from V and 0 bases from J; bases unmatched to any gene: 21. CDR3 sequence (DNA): TGTGCCAGTAGTCCGGAAATAGCGGGAGGGAGCAACCTATTCTTCTCCTACGAGCAGTACTTC. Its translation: CASSPEIAGGSNLFFSYEQYF.

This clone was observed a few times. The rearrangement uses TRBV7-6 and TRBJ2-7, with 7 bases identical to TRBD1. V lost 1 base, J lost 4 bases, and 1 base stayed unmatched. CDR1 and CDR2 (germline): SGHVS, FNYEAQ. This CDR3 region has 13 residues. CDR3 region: CASSLEQGYEQYF. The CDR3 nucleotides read TGTGCCAGCAGCTTAGAACAGGGGTACGAGCAGTACTTC.

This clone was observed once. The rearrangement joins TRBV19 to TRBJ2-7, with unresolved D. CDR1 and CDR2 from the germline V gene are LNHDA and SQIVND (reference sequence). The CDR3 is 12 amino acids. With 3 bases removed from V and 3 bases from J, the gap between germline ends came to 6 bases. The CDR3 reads CASSMVGYEQYF. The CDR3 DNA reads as TGTGCCAGTAGTATGGTAGGCTACGAGCAGTACTTC. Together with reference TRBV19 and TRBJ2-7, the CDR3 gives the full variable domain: DGGITQSPKYLFRKEGQNVTLSCEQNLNHDAMYWYRQDPGQGLRLIYYSQIVNDFQKGDIAEGYSVSREKKESFPLTVTSAQKNPTAFYLCASSMVGYEQYFGPGTRLTVT.

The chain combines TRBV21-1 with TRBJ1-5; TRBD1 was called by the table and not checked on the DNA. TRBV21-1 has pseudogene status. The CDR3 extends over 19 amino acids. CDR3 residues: CASSKVRNRVIYSNQPQHF. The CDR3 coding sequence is TGTGCCAGCAGCAAAGTGAGGAACAGGGTGATTTATAGCAATCAGCCCCAGCATTTT.

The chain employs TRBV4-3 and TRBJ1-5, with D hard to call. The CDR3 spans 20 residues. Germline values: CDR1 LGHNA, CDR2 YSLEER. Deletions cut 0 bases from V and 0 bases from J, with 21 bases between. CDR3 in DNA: TGCGCCAGCAGCCAAGATATTGAATTACGTACGCGATATAGCAATCAGCCCCAGCATTTT. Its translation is CASSQDIELRTRYSNQPQHF.

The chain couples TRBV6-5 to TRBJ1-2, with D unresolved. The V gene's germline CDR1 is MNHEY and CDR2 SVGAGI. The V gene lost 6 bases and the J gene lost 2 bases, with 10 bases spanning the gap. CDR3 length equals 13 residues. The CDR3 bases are TGTGCCAGCAGCCCCGGTATCAACTATGGCTACACCTTC. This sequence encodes CASSPGINYGYTF.

The CDR3 loop reads CASSLASSYEQYF. The CDR3 DNA sequence: TGTGCCAGCAGTCTAGCTAGCTCCTACGAGCAGTACTTC. The rearrangement joins TRBV27 to TRBJ2-7; weak D call: TRBD2 (5 bases). CDR1 is MNHEY and CDR2 is SMNVEV in the germline V gene (reference sequence). V was pared by 5 bases and J by 0 bases, with 8 bases between. This CDR3 region has 13 residues.

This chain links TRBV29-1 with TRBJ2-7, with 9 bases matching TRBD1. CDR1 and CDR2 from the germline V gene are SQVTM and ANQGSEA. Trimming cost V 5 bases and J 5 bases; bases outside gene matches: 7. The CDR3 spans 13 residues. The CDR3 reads CSVLLTGGHEQYF. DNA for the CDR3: TGCAGCGTTTTATTAACAGGGGGCCACGAGCAGTACTTC.

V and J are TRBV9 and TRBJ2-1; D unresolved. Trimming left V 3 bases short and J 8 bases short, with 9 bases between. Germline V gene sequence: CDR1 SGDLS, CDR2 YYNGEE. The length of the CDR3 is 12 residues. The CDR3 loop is CASSARGDEQFF. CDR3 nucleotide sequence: TGTGCCAGCAGCGCCCGCGGCGATGAGCAGTTCTTC.

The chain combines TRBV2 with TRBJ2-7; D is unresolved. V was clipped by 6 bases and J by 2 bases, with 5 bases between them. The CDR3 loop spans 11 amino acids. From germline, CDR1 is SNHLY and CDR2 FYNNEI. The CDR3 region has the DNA TGTGCCAGCAGCGCAACCTACGAGCAGTACTTC. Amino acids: CASSATYEQYF.

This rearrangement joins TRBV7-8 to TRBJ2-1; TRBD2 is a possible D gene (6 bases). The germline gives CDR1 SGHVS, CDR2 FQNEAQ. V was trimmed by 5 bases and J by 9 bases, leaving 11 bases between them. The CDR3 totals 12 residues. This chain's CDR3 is CASSPRDGEQFF. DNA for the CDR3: TGTGCCAGCAGCCCGCGGGACGGTGAGCAGTTCTTC.

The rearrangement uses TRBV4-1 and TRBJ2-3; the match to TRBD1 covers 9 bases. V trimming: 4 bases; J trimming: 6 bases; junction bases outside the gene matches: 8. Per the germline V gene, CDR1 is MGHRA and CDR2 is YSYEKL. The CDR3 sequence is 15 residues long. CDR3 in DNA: TGCGCCAGCAGCCCTATCGGGACAGGGCTGGATACGCAGTATTTT. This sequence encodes CASSPIGTGLDTQYF.

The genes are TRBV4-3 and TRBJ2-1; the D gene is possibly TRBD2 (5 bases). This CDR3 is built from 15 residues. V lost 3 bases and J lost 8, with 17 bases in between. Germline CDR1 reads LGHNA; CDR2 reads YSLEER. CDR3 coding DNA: TGCGCCAGCAGCCATGCTCGGGTAGGCGGGCATGAGCAGTTCTTC. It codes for CASSHARVGGHEQFF.

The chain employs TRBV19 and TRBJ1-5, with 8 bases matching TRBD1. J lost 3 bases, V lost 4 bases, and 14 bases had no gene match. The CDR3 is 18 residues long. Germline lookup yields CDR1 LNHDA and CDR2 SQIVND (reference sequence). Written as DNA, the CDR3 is TGTGCCAGTAGTACAACGGACAGGGCCCTAAAGCCCAATCAGCCCCAGCATTTT. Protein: CASSTTDRALKPNQPQHF.

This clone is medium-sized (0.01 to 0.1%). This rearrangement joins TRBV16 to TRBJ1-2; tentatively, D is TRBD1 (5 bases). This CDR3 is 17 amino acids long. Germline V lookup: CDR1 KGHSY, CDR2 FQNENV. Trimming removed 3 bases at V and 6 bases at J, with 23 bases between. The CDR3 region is CASSHSNVGQPGHGYTF. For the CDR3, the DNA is TGTGCCAGCAGCCATTCCAACGTCGGACAACCTGGACATGGCTACACCTTC.

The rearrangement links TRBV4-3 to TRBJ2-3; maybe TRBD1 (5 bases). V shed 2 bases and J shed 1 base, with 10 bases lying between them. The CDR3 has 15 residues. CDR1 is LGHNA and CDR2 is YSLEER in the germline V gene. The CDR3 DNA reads TGCGCCAGCAGCCAAATCGACAGACGCACAGATACGCAGTATTTT. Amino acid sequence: CASSQIDRRTDTQYF.

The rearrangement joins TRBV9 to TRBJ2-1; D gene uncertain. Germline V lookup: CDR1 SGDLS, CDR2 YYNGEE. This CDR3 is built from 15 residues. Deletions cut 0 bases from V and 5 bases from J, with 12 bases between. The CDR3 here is CASSVARSANNEQFF. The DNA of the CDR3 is TGTGCCAGCAGCGTAGCTCGCAGCGCCAACAATGAGCAGTTCTTC.

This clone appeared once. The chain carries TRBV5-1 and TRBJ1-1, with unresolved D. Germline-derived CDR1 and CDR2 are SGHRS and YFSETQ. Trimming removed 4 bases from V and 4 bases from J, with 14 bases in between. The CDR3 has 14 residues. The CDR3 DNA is TGCGCCAGCAGCCCCGGAGAAGGCATCACTGAAGCTTTCTTT. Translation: CASSPGEGITEAFF.

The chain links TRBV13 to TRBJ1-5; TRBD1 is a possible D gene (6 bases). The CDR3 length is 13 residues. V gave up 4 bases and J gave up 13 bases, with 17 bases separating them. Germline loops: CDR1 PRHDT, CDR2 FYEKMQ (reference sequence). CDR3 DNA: TGTGCCAGCAGCTCGGGGGCCCATCCTCGGCAGCATTTT. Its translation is CASSSGAHPRQHF.